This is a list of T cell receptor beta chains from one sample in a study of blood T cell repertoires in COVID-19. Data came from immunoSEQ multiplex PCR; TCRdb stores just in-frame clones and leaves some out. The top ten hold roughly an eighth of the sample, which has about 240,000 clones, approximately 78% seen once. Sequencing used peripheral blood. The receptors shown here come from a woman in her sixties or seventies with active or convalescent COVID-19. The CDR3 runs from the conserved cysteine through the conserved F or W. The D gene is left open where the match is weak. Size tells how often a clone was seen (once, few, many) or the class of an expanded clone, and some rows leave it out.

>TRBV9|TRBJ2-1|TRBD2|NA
CASSVGAGGSSYNEQFF
TGTGCCAGCAGCGTCGGGGCGGGGGGGAGCTCCTACAATGAGCAGTTCTTC
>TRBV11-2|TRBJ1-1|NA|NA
CASSFGAEAFF
TGTGCCAGCAGCTTCGGGGCTGAAGCTTTCTTT
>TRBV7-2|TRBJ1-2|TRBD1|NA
CASSLAWGQGLMTF
TGTGCCAGCAGCTTAGCGTGGGGACAGGGGCTTATGACCTTC
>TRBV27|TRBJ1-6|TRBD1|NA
CASSFFTGGGSPLHF
TGTGCCAGCAGTTTTTTCACAGGGGGAGGGTCACCCCTCCACTTT
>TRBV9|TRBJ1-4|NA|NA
CASSVVKGPNEKLFF
TGTGCCAGCAGCGTAGTCAAGGGGCCTAATGAAAAACTGTTTTTT
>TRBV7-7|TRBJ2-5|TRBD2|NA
CASSLLAGGLETQYF
TGTGCTAGCAGCTTACTAGCGGGGGGGCTGGAGACCCAGTACTTC
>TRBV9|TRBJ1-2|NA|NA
CASSVRSGSTNYGYTF
TGTGCCAGCAGCGTGCGGTCGGGATCTACTAACTATGGCTACACCTTC
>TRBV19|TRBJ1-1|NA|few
CASSIWGGNTEAFF
TGTGCCAGTAGTATTTGGGGGGGGAACACTGAAGCTTTCTTT
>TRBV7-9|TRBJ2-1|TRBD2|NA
CASSLGLAGVYNEQFF
TGTGCCAGCAGCTTAGGACTAGCGGGGGTGTACAATGAGCAGTTCTTC
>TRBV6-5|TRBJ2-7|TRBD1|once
CASKLDRVDEQYF
TGTGCCAGCAAACTGGACAGGGTGGACGAGCAGTACTTC
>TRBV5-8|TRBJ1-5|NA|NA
CASSLEGRVGGNQPQHF
TGTGCCAGCAGCTTGGAGGGCAGGGTGGGTGGCAATCAGCCCCAGCATTTT
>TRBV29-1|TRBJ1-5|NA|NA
CSVLTVGDSQPQHF
TGCAGCGTCCTGACAGTGGGTGATAGCCAGCCCCAGCATTTT
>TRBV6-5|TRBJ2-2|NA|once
CASSPAVNTGELFF
TGTGCCAGCAGCCCGGCGGTGAACACCGGGGAGCTGTTTTTT
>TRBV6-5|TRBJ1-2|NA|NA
CASRPGTRVRGGYTF
TGTGCCAGCAGGCCCGGGACAAGGGTCCGAGGGGGCTACACCTTC
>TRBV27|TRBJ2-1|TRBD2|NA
CASSGRWAGGPNEQFF
TGTGCCAGCAGTGGCCGCTGGGCGGGGGGGCCGAATGAGCAGTTCTTC
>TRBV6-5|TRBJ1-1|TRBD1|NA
CASRKTGRTEAFF
TGTGCCAGCAGAAAGACAGGGCGGACTGAAGCTTTCTTT
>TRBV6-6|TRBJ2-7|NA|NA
CASSYGQGGVQEQYF
TGTGCCAGCAGTTACGGTCAGGGCGGGGTCCAAGAGCAGTACTTC
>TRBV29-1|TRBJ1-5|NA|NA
CSASVQGSPQPQHF
TGCAGCGCCTCGGTCCAGGGAAGTCCTCAGCCCCAGCATTTT
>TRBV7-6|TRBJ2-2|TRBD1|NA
CASSPTGANTGELFF
TGTGCCAGCAGCCCGACAGGGGCCAACACCGGGGAGCTGTTTTTT
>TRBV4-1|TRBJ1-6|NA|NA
CASSQVPGFGAPLHF
TGCGCCAGCAGCCAAGTGCCCGGGTTTGGCGCACCCCTCCACTTT
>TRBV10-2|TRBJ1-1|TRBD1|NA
CASRDRGTEAFF
TGCGCCAGTCGGGACAGGGGTACTGAAGCTTTCTTT
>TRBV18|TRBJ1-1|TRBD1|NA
CASSPYRTGGGNTEAFF
TGTGCCAGCTCACCTTATAGGACAGGGGGCGGGAACACTGAAGCTTTCTTT
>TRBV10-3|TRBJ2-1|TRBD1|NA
CALKRTGIYNEQFF
TGTGCCCTCAAACGGACAGGTATCTACAATGAGCAGTTCTTC
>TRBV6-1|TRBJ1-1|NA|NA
CASSVVSSRANTEAFF
TGTGCCAGCAGTGTGGTTTCATCTCGCGCGAACACTGAAGCTTTCTTT
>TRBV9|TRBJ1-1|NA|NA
CASSPGPGRAEAFF
TGTGCCAGCAGTCCTGGCCCTGGGAGGGCTGAAGCTTTCTTT
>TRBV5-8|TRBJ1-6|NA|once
CASSSMVQGSSPLHF
TGTGCCAGCAGCTCCATGGTTCAGGGCTCGTCACCCCTCCACTTT
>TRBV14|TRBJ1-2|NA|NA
CATSEIWNYGYTF
TGTGCCACCTCCGAGATCTGGAACTATGGCTACACCTTC
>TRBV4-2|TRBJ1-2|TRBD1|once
CASSQSTGGLNYGYTF
TGTGCCAGCAGCCAATCTACAGGGGGCTTAAACTATGGCTACACCTTC
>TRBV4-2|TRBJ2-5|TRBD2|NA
CASSQETSGGAGTQYF
TGTGCCAGCAGCCAAGAAACTAGCGGGGGGGCCGGGACCCAGTACTTC
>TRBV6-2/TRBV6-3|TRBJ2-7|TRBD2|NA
CASSYSLAGTNYEQYF
TGTGCCAGCAGTTACTCCCTAGCGGGGACAAACTACGAGCAGTACTTC
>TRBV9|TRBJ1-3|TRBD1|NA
CASSADRRSGNTIYF
TGTGCCAGCAGCGCGGACAGGCGCTCTGGAAACACCATATATTTT
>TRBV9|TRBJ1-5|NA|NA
CASSVDPGNQPQHF
TGTGCCAGCAGCGTAGATCCGGGCAATCAGCCCCAGCATTTT
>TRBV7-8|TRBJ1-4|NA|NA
CATSETGHNEKLFF
TGTGCCACCTCAGAGACAGGTCATAATGAAAAACTGTTTTTT
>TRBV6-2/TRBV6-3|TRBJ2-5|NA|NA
CASSRTGWQETQYF
TGTGCCAGCAGCCGAACAGGGTGGCAAGAGACCCAGTACTTC
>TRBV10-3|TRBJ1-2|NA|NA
CAIRDTTTNYGYTF
TGTGCCATCAGGGACACTACCACTAACTATGGCTACACCTTC
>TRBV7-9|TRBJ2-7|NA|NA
CASSLRAYEQYF
TGTGCCAGCAGCTTACGAGCGTACGAGCAGTACTTC
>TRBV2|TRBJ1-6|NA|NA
CASSENQGNNSPLHF
TGTGCCAGCAGTGAGAATCAGGGGAATAATTCACCCCTCCACTTT
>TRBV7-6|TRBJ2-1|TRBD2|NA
CASSGDPGLAYNEQFF
TGTGCCAGCAGCGGGGATCCGGGACTAGCATACAATGAGCAGTTCTTC
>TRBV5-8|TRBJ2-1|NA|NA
CASSLSQGAYNEQFF
TGTGCCAGCAGCCTAAGCCAAGGGGCCTACAATGAGCAGTTCTTC
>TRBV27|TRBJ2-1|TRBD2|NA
CASGRAGVYNEQFF
TGTGCCAGCGGGCGGGCGGGGGTCTACAATGAGCAGTTCTTC
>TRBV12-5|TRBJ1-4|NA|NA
CASGLGTVAAPTNEKLFF
TGTGCTAGTGGTTTGGGGACAGTGGCCGCGCCGACTAATGAAAAACTGTTTTTT
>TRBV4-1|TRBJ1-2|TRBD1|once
CASSQERTGGYGYTF
TGCGCCAGCAGCCAAGAAAGGACAGGGGGCTATGGCTACACCTTC
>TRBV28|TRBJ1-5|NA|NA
CASSLGGQKGQPQHF
TGTGCCAGCAGTTTAGGCGGACAGAAAGGTCAGCCCCAGCATTTT
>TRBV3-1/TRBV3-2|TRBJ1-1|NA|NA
CASRRNTEAFF
TGTGCCAGCCGGAGGAACACTGAAGCTTTCTTT
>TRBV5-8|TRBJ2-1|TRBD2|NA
CASSRSGESRNEQFF
TGTGCCAGCAGCCGAAGCGGGGAAAGTAGGAATGAGCAGTTCTTC
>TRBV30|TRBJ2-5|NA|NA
CAWKQSGETQYF
TGTGCCTGGAAACAGTCTGGAGAGACCCAGTACTTC
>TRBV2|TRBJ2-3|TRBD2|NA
CASSRGRAGGLDTQYF
TGTGCCAGCAGTCGAGGTAGAGCGGGGGGGCTCGATACGCAGTATTTT
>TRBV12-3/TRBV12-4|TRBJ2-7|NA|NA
CASSPRGGNEQYF
TGTGCCAGCAGCCCCCGGGGTGGCAACGAGCAGTACTTC